This TCR beta chain was recovered during a study of T cells after posttransplantation cyclophosphamide. Whole-study results and caveats: TRB clonality was highly associated with recipient CMV seropositivity and reactivation.

The CDR3 spans 17 residues. The V gene end was trimmed by 8 bases and the J gene end by 3 bases; junction bases not matched to a gene: 19. CDR1 is SGHRS and CDR2 is YFSETQ in the germline V gene. This clone was observed many times. Its antigen is as yet unknown. Method: immunoSEQ multiplex PCR; TCRdb's copy keeps in-frame clones and lacks some. Sampling found 40,000 to 55,000 clones, none seen once. The specimen sequenced was PBMCs. This clonotype was sampled from a man aged 35 to 55 in good health, CMV-negative, and a related stem cell transplant donor. The J gene is TRBJ2-7, the V gene TRBV5-1; TRBD2 matches 8 bases. The CDR3 nucleotides are TGCGCCAGTCGTCGCGGGGGGCTACTTGCGGGGAACTACGAGCAGTACGTC. Protein sequence: CASRRGGLLAGNYEQYV.